This TCR beta chain came from a study of T cells in Graves' hyperthyroidism and ophthalmopathy. RNA transcripts provided the source from which TCR beta CDR3 regions were amplified. TCR CDR3 underwent first-round RT-PCR with the HTBI primer set. One entry per CDR3 protein results from TCRdb running MiXCR on the multiplex PCR reads. Of approximately 640,000 distinct CDR3 sequences in the sample, 16% were seen once. The source of the PBMCs was roughly 10 ml of fresh peripheral blood. The CDR3 has 16 residues. The V gene end was trimmed by 2 bases and the J gene end by 1 base; junction bases not matched to a gene: 5. Germline V gene sequence: CDR1 LNHDA, CDR2 SQIVND (reference sequence).

Sequenced material: blood. The chain couples TRBV19 to TRBJ2-4; 7 bases are shared with TRBD1. The TCR comes from a woman between 25 and 40 years old with Graves' hyperthyroidism. The CDR3 sequence: CASSIKGASAKNIQYF. The DNA of the CDR3 is TGTGCCAGTAGTATAAAGGGGGCCTCGGCCAAAAACATTCAGTACTTC.